The sequence of this T cell receptor (beta chain) was determined in a study of CD8 T cells in Susac syndrome. The CDR3 runs 15 residues. The V end lost 2 bases, the J end lost 6 bases, and 16 bases lay between the germline ends. Treatment-naive patients with stable or active relapsing-remitting disease were the multiple sclerosis controls. A quantity of roughly 0.5 to 1 ug RNA underwent reverse transcription using random hexamers. It was immunoSEQ multiplex PCR that amplified TCR beta CDR3 across 54 Vbeta and 13 Jbeta. TCRdb re-analysed the immunoSEQ multiplex PCR reads in MiXCR, keeping a single row per CDR3 protein. The data hold approximately 230,000 distinct CDR3 sequences, with over 85% observed a single time.

What was sequenced was CD4+ T cells from PBMCs. The TCR originated in a human donor with multiple sclerosis. V gene TRBV23-1 combines with J gene TRBJ1-2; D call uncertain. TRBV23-1 is an ORF; its function is uncertain. The CDR3 loop is CASSQICPRSDGYTF. The DNA of the CDR3 is TGCGCCAGCAGTCAAATCTGCCCTCGGTCAGATGGCTACACCTTC.